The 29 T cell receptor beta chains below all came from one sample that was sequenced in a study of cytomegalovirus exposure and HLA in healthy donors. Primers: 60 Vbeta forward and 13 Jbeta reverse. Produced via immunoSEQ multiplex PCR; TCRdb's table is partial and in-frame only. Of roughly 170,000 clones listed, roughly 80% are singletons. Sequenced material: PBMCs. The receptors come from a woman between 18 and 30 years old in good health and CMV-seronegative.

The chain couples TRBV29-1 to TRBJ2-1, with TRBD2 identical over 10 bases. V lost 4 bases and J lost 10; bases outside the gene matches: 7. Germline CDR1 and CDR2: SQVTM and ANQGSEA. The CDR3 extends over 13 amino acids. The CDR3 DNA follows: TGCAGCGTTGCTAGCGGGAGAATTGTCGAGCAGTTCTTC. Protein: CSVASGRIVEQFF.

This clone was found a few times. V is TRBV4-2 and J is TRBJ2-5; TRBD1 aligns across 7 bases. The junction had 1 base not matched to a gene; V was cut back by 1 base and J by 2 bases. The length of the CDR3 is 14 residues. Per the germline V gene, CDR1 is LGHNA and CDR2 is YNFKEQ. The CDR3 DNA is TGTGCCAGCAGCCAAGCGGGACAGCAAGAGACCCAGTACTTC. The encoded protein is CASSQAGQQETQYF.

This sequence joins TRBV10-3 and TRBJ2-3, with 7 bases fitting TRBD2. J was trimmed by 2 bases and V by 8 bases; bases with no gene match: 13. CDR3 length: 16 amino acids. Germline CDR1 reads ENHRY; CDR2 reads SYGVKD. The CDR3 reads CAIGGSGNRITDTQYF. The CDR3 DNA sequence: TGTGCCATCGGGGGGAGCGGGAACCGTATCACAGATACGCAGTATTTT.

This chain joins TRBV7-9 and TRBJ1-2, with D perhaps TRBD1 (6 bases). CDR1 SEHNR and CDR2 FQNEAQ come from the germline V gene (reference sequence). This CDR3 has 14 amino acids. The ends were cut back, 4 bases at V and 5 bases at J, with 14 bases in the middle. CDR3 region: CASSSQDRSYGYTF. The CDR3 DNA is TGTGCCAGCAGCTCCCAGGACAGAAGTTATGGCTACACCTTC.

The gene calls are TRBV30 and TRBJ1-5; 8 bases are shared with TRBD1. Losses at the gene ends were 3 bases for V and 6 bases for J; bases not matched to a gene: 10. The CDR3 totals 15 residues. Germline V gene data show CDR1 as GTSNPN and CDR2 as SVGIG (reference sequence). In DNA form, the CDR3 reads TGTGCCTGGAGCGCCACGGACAGGGACTTTCAGCCCCAGCATTTT. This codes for CAWSATDRDFQPQHF.

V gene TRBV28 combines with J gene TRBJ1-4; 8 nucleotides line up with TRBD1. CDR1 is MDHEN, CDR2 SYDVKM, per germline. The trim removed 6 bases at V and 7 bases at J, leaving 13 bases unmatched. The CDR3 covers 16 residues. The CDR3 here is CASRGTGRKEPEKLFF. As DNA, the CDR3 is TGTGCCAGCAGGGGGACAGGCCGAAAGGAACCTGAAAAACTGTTTTTT.

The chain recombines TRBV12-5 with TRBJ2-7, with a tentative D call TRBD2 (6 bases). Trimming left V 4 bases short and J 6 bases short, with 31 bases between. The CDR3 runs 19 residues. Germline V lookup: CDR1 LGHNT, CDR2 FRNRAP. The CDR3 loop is CASGSIRSGSGPGETEQYF. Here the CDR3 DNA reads TGTGCTAGTGGTTCCATCCGCAGCGGGTCCGGCCCCGGGGAAACCGAGCAGTACTTC.

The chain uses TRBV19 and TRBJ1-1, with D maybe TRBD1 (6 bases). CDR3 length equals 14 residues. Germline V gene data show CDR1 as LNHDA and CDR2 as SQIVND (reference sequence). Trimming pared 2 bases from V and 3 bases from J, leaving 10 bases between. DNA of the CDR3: TGTGCCAGTAGTATATTTGCAGGGGACACTGAAGCTTTCTTT. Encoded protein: CASSIFAGDTEAFF.

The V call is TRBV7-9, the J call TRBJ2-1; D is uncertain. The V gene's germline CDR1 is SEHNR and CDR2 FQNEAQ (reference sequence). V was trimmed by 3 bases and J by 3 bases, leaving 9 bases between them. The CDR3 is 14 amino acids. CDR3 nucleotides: TGTGCCAGCAGCTTTAGTCGCTACTACAATGAGCAGTTCTTC. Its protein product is CASSFSRYYNEQFF.

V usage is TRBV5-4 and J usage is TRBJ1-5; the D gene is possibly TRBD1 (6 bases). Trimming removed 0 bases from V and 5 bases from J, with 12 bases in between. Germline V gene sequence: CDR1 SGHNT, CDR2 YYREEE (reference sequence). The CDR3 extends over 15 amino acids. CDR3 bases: TGTGCCAGCAGCTTGGCCCCGGACAGTCATCAGCCCCAGCATTTT. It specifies CASSLAPDSHQPQHF. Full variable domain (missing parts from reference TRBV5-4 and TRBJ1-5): ETGVTQSPTHLIKTRGQQVTLRCSSQSGHNTVSWYQQALGQGPQFIFQYYREEENGRGNFPPRFSGLQFPNYSSELNVNALELDDSALYLCASSLAPDSHQPQHFGDGTRLSIL.

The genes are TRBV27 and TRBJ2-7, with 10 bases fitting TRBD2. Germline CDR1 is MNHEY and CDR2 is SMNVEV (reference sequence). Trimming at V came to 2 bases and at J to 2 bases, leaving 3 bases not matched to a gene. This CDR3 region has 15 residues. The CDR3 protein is CASSLASGSTYEQYF. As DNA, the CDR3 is TGTGCCAGCAGTTTAGCTAGCGGGAGCACCTACGAGCAGTACTTC.

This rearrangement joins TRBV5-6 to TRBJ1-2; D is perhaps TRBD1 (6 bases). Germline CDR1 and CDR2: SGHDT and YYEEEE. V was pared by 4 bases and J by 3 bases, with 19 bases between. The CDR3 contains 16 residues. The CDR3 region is CASSARTEGVYYGYTF. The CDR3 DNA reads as TGTGCCAGCAGCGCTCGGACAGAAGGCGTTTACTATGGCTACACCTTC.

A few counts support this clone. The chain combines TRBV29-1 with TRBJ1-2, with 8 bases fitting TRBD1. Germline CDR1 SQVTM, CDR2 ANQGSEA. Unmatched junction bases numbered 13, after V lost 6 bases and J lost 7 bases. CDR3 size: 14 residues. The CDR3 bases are TGCAGCGTCGGTACGGACAGGGTGTTTGGTGGCTACACCTTC. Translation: CSVGTDRVFGGYTF.

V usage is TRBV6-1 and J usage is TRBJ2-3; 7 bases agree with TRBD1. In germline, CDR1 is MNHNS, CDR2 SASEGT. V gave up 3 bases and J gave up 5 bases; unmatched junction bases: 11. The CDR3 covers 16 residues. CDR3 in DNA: TGTGCCAGCAGTGACCCCGGGACAGCTTCCTTAGATACGCAGTATTTT. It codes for CASSDPGTASLDTQYF.

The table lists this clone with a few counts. In nucleotides, the CDR3 is TGTGCCAGCAGTCCGGGACACAGCCCCTACGAGCAGTACTTC. Protein product: CASSPGHSPYEQYF. V and J are TRBV2 and TRBJ2-7, with D tentatively TRBD1 (6 bases). Between the trimmed V and J ends, which lost 5 bases and 2 bases, there was a span of 13 bases. The germline V gene encodes CDR1 SNHLY and CDR2 FYNNEI. The CDR3 extends over 14 amino acids.

For the CDR3, the DNA is TGTGCCAGTACTTTCGACAGGGGGGGAAGAGAAGCTTTCTTT. Protein: CASTFDRGGREAFF. The gene calls are TRBV19 and TRBJ1-1; 9 bases align to TRBD1. V was clipped by 7 bases and J by 8 bases; unmatched bases: 11. The CDR3 totals 14 residues. Germline-derived CDR1 and CDR2 are LNHDA and SQIVND (reference sequence).

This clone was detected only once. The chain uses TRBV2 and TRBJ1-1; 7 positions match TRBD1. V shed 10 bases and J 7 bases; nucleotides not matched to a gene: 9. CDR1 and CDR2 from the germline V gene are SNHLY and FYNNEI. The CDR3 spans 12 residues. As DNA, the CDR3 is TGTGCCACGTATCGACAGGGAAGTGAAGCTTTCTTT. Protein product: CATYRQGSEAFF.

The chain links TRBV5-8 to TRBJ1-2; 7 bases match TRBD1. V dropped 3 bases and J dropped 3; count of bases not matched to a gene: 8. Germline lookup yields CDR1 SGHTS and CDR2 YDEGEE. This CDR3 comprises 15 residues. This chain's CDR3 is CASSWYRGADYGYTF. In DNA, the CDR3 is TGTGCCAGCAGCTGGTACAGGGGAGCGGACTATGGCTACACCTTC.

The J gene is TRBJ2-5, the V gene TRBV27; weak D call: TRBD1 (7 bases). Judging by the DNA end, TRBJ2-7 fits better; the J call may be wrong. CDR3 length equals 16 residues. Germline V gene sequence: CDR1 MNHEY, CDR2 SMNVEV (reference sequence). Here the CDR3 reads CASSPNRGGWLYEQYF. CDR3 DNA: TGTGCCAGCAGTCCGAACAGGGGAGGATGGCTCTACGAGCAGTACTTC.

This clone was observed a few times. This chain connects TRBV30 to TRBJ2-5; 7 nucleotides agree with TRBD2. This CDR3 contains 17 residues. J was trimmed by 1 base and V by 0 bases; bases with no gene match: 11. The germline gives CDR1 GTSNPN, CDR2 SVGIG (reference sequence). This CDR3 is CAWSVLYGPGGQETQYF. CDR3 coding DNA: TGTGCCTGGAGTGTACTTTACGGGCCGGGAGGCCAAGAGACCCAGTACTTC.

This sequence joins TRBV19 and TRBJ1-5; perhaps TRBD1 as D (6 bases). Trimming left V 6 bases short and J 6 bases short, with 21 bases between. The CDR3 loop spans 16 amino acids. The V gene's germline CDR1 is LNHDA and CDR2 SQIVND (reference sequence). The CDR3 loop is CASRSIQGRRGQPQHF. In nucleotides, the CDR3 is TGTGCCAGTAGATCGATCCAGGGACGCAGGGGTCAGCCCCAGCATTTT.

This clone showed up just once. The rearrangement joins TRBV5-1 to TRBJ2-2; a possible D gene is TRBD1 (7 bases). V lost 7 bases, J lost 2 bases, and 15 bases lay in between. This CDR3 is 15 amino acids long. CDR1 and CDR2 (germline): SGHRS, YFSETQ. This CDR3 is CASRGGTVNTGELFF. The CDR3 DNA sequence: TGCGCCAGCCGGGGCGGGACAGTTAACACCGGGGAGCTGTTTTTT.

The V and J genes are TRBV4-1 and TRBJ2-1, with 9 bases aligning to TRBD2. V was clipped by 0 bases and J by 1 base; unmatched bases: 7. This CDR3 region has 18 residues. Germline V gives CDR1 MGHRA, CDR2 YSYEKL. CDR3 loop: CASSQDIRLAESYNEQFF. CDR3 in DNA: TGCGCCAGCAGCCAAGACATACGACTAGCGGAGTCCTACAATGAGCAGTTCTTC.

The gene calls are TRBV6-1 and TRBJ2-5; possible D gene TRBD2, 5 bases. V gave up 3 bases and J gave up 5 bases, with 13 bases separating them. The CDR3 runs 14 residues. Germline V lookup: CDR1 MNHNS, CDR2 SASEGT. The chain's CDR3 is CASSDGGWHETQYF. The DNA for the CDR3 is TGTGCCAGCAGTGACGGAGGTTGGCATGAGACCCAGTACTTC.

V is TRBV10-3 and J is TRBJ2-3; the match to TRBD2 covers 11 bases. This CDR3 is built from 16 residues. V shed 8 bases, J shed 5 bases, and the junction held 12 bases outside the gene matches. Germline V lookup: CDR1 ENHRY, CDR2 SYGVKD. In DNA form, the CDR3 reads TGTGCCATCCGAGCGACTAGCGGGACGGCCCAAGATACGCAGTATTTT. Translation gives CAIRATSGTAQDTQYF.

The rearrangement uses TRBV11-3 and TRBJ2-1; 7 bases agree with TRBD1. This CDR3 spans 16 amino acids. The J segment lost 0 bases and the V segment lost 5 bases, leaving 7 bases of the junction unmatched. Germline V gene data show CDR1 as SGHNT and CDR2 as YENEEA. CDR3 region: CASSQAGGYSYNEQFF. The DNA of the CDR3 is TGTGCCAGCAGCCAAGCAGGGGGTTACTCCTACAATGAGCAGTTCTTC.

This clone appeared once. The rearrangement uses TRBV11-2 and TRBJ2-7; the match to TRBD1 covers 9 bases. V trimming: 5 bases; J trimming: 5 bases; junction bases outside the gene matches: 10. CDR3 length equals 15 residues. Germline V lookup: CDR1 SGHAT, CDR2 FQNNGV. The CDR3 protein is CASSENPGQGHEQYF. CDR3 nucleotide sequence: TGTGCCAGCAGCGAAAACCCGGGACAGGGTCACGAGCAGTACTTC.

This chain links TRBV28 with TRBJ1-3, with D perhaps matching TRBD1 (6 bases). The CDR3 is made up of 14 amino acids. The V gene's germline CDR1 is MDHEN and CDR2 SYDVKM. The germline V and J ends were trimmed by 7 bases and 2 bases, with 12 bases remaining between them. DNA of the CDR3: TGTGCCAGCACCAACACAGGGACTGGAAACACCATATATTTT. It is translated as CASTNTGTGNTIYF.

The CDR3: CASSLSGSDEQFF. CDR3 bases: TGTGCCAGCAGCCTTAGCGGGAGTGATGAGCAGTTCTTC. The chain recombines TRBV7-9 with TRBJ2-1; 9 nucleotides match TRBD2. This CDR3 contains 13 residues. V was clipped by 5 bases and J by 8 bases; unmatched bases: 4. Germline V gene lookup returns CDR1 SEHNR and CDR2 FQNEAQ (reference sequence).